Each of the 30 T cell receptor beta chains below was sequenced from the same sample in a study of human T cells and chemical hapten exposure (dated by TCRdb to about 2021). This specimen's time point label, interpreted: pre-sensitization, week 0. This sample's treatment or condition label indicates: therapeutic diphenylcyclopropenone sensitization with weekly scalp DPC. To prepare the library, RACE was applied. The sequencing machine was a NextSeq 500. Using fastp trimming at Q25 and MiXCR clonotype assembly, TCRdb reanalyzed the public sequencing data and kept in-frame beta chains. CDR3 protein sequences are deduplicated, and each keeps its most common genes and DNA. Counted in this sample were 350,000 to 400,000 distinct CDR3 sequences; approximately 5% of them appeared once. The ten largest clones capture around 2.6% of the sample. The specimen was whole blood, collected in connection with sensitization to the hapten diphenylcyclopropenone (DPC). These receptors all stem from a woman in her 50s with alopecia areata. Some clones in this sample may be carry-over from other donors' samples.

The chain recombines TRBV12-3 or TRBV12-4 with TRBJ1-3; TRBD1 matches 11 bases. The CDR3 is 13 residues long. With V trimmed by 11 bases and J by 0 bases, 0 bases remained unmatched. DNA of the CDR3: TGTGCCGGGACAGGGGGCTCTGGAAACACCATATATTTT. As protein: CAGTGGSGNTIYF.

This clonotype was recorded at least ten times. The gene calls are TRBV6-5 and TRBJ2-7, with 9 positions matching TRBD1. This CDR3 region has 15 residues. V shed 0 bases and J 6 bases; nucleotides not matched to a gene: 6. Germline V gene data show CDR1 as MNHEY and CDR2 as SVGAGI. The CDR3 here is CASSYSGTGPSEQYF. For the CDR3, the DNA is TGTGCCAGCAGTTACTCCGGGACAGGGCCCAGCGAGCAGTACTTC.

The chain uses TRBV20-1 and TRBJ2-1; no definite D call. The CDR3 covers 14 residues. Germline loops: CDR1 DFQATT, CDR2 SNEGSKA (reference sequence). V lost 8 bases and J 0 bases, leaving 14 bases between the germline ends. The chain's CDR3 is CSPLSPSSYNEQFF. Here the CDR3 DNA reads TGCAGTCCGTTGTCCCCTAGCTCCTACAATGAGCAGTTCTTC.

This clonotype was recorded many times. The chain has TRBV6-5 and TRBJ2-3; 9 bases fit TRBD2. V trimming: 6 bases; J trimming: 1 base; junction bases outside the gene matches: 5. The CDR3 spans 15 residues. Germline V gene lookup returns CDR1 MNHEY and CDR2 SVGAGI. The CDR3 loop is CASRELAGRTDTQYF. CDR3 nucleotide sequence: TGTGCCAGCAGGGAACTAGCGGGCCGCACAGATACGCAGTATTTT.

This clonotype was observed many times. The chain combines TRBV30 with TRBJ2-1; D call uncertain. Deletions cut 3 bases from V and 5 bases from J, with 8 bases between. Per the germline V gene, CDR1 is GTSNPN and CDR2 is SVGIG (reference sequence). This CDR3 region has 12 residues. CDR3 nucleotide sequence: TGTGCCTGGAGCACTATTAACAATGAGCAGTTCTTC. This translates into CAWSTINNEQFF.

The chain couples TRBV7-9 to TRBJ2-7; D is undetermined. V lost 0 bases, J lost 3 bases, and 9 bases lay in between. This CDR3 is 14 amino acids long. CDR1 SEHNR and CDR2 FQNEAQ come from the germline V gene (reference sequence). CDR3: CASSLADPIYEQYF. The CDR3 nucleotides are TGTGCCAGCAGCTTAGCCGACCCAATCTACGAGCAGTACTTC.

This clonotype was counted between two and nine times. J is TRBJ2-3 and V is TRBV27, with D perhaps matching TRBD2 (5 bases). CDR1 and CDR2 (germline): MNHEY, SMNVEV (reference sequence). The CDR3 runs 13 residues. The germline V and J ends were trimmed by 5 bases and 6 bases, with 12 bases remaining between them. CDR3 DNA: TGTGCCAGCAGTCATAATACGGGGGATACGCAGTATTTT. Residues: CASSHNTGDTQYF.

This clonotype was found a few times. The chain has TRBV20-1 and TRBJ2-7; 7 bases line up with TRBD1. V trimming: 6 bases; J trimming: 4 bases; junction bases outside the gene matches: 12. Germline lookup yields CDR1 DFQATT and CDR2 SNEGSKA (reference sequence). The CDR3 has 14 amino acids. In DNA form, the CDR3 reads TGCAGTGCCCCCCCCAGGGGGAACGTTTACGAGCAGTACTTC. It translates to CSAPPRGNVYEQYF.

This clonotype was seen only a few times. The rearrangement uses TRBV28 and TRBJ2-7; maybe TRBD2 (7 bases). The CDR3 contains 13 residues. V was shortened by 8 bases and J by 4 bases, with 15 bases between the two germline ends. Germline loops: CDR1 MDHEN, CDR2 SYDVKM. This chain's CDR3 is CASGRGRSYEQYF. DNA of the CDR3: TGTGCCAGCGGGAGGGGGAGAAGTTACGAGCAGTACTTC.

This clonotype showed up just a few times. This sequence joins TRBV18 and TRBJ2-3; D not resolved. Deletions cut 1 base from V and 2 bases from J, with 10 bases between. CDR1 is KGHSH and CDR2 is LQKENI in the germline V gene. There are 15 residues in the CDR3. This CDR3 reads CASSPLADLTDTQYF. CDR3 nucleotides: TGTGCCAGCTCACCACTTGCAGATCTCACAGATACGCAGTATTTT.

This clonotype was observed a few times. The rearrangement links TRBV29-1 to TRBJ2-3; TRBD2 is a possible D gene (5 bases). CDR1 is SQVTM and CDR2 is ANQGSEA in the germline V gene. The CDR3 sequence is 10 residues long. CDR3 in DNA: TGCGGCGGGCGAGGAGATACGCAGTATTTT. It specifies CGGRGDTQYF.

This clonotype was observed a handful of times. This chain joins TRBV20-1 and TRBJ2-7; D possibly corresponds to TRBD2 (5 bases). This CDR3 region has 14 residues. The germline gives CDR1 DFQATT, CDR2 SNEGSKA (reference sequence). Trimming removed 4 bases from V and 4 bases from J, with 17 bases in between. The CDR3 region has the DNA TGCAGTGCTACCCGAGCGGCAGGATCATACGAGCAGTACTTC. This codes for CSATRAAGSYEQYF.

In its sample, this clonotype was seen many times. V gene TRBV4-3 combines with J gene TRBJ2-5; D is ambiguous. Trimming removed 1 base at V and 2 bases at J, with 14 bases between. CDR1 is LGHNA and CDR2 is YSLEER in the germline V gene. The CDR3 is 16 amino acids. CDR3 sequence: CASSQASSLGQETQYF. The CDR3 nucleotides are TGCGCCAGCAGCCAAGCATCCAGCCTGGGGCAAGAGACCCAGTACTTC.

This clonotype was seen ten or more times. DNA for the CDR3: TGTGCCAGCGGCATAGTCGTAGGGCCAAAGAGGGGAGATACGCAGTATTTT. This translates into CASGIVVGPKRGDTQYF. The chain is built from TRBV6-5 and TRBJ2-3, with D possibly being TRBD1 or TRBD2 (5 bases each). Trimming stripped 8 bases from V and 5 bases from J, with 26 bases between. The CDR3 is 17 amino acids. Germline V lookup: CDR1 MNHEY, CDR2 SVGAGI.

This clonotype has ten or more counts. CDR3 DNA sequence: TGTGCCAGCAGCCCCTCCAGGCCCAACTATGGCTACACCTTC. Its protein product is CASSPSRPNYGYTF. The genes are TRBV6-5 and TRBJ1-2, with D unclear. V lost 6 bases, J lost 2 bases, and 13 bases lay in between. The V gene's germline CDR1 is MNHEY and CDR2 SVGAGI. The CDR3 spans 14 residues.

This chain connects TRBV6-5 to TRBJ2-3; a possible D gene is TRBD1 (6 bases). V was trimmed by 2 bases and J by 3 bases, leaving 12 bases between them. The CDR3 is 15 amino acids. Germline CDR1 and CDR2: MNHEY and SVGAGI. This CDR3 is CASSYGQGLTDTQYF. CDR3 DNA sequence: TGTGCCAGCAGTTACGGGCAGGGGCTGACAGATACGCAGTATTTT.

This clonotype was picked up many times. This chain joins TRBV10-3 and TRBJ2-3; perhaps D is TRBD1 or TRBD2 (7 bases each). The V gene lost 4 bases and the J gene lost 4 bases, with 18 bases spanning the gap. This CDR3 is built from 16 residues. Germline lookup yields CDR1 ENHRY and CDR2 SYGVKD. DNA for the CDR3: TGTGCCATCAGTGTTTCGGGCAGGGGGGGATCAGATACGCAGTATTTT. The encoded protein is CAISVSGRGGSDTQYF.

This chain joins TRBV20-1 and TRBJ2-7; 12 nucleotides align to TRBD1. Unmatched junction bases numbered 5, after V lost 5 bases and J lost 6 bases. The CDR3 is 13 residues long. Germline V gives CDR1 DFQATT, CDR2 SNEGSKA (reference sequence). In DNA, the CDR3 is TGCAGTGCTGCCGGGACAGGGGGCCTCGAGCAGTACTTC. Translating gives CSAAGTGGLEQYF.

The V gene is TRBV5-1, the J gene TRBJ1-2, with 10 bases fitting TRBD1. The CDR3 has 15 residues. Trimming cost V 4 bases and J 7 bases; bases outside gene matches: 10. CDR1 is SGHRS and CDR2 is YFSETQ in the germline V gene. Here the CDR3 DNA reads TGCGCCAGCAGCCCCGAGGGGACAGGGGTTACTGGCTACACCTTC. It encodes CASSPEGTGVTGYTF.

This clonotype was picked up a small number of times. The gene calls are TRBV18 and TRBJ2-3, with TRBD2 matching 8 bases. In germline, CDR1 is KGHSH, CDR2 LQKENI. This CDR3 spans 16 amino acids. The trim removed 0 bases at V and 2 bases at J, leaving 4 bases unmatched. The CDR3 coding sequence is TGTGCCAGCTCACCACCAGGCGGGGGGCTCACAGATACGCAGTATTTT. Translation gives CASSPPGGGLTDTQYF.

This clonotype occurred a few times. V and J are TRBV29-1 and TRBJ2-1; 12 bases agree with TRBD2. Germline assignment: CDR1 SQVTM and CDR2 ANQGSEA. This CDR3 has 16 amino acids. V was clipped by 6 bases and J by 8 bases; unmatched bases: 14. The CDR3: CSVRGPGLAGQDEQFF. DNA for the CDR3: TGCAGCGTCAGAGGCCCCGGACTAGCGGGGCAGGATGAGCAGTTCTTC.

The V call is TRBV12-3 or TRBV12-4, the J call TRBJ1-1, with a possible D match to TRBD1 (6 bases). Deletions cut 7 bases from V and 8 bases from J, with 17 bases between. The CDR3 extends over 13 amino acids. The CDR3 sequence: CASITPGQREAFF. The DNA of the CDR3 is TGTGCCAGCATTACGCCCGGACAGAGAGAAGCTTTCTTT.

This clonotype was detected only a few times. The chain recombines TRBV13 with TRBJ2-7; D unresolved. The length of the CDR3 is 14 residues. Germline V CDR1 and CDR2: PRHDT, FYEKMQ (reference sequence). Between the trimmed V and J ends, which lost 5 bases and 3 bases, there was a span of 14 bases. The CDR3: CASSLHLSHYEQYF. The CDR3 DNA follows: TGTGCCAGCAGCCTGCATCTGTCCCACTACGAGCAGTACTTC.

This clonotype has at least ten counts. The chain recombines TRBV12-3 or TRBV12-4 with TRBJ1-5, with D uncertain. Trimming removed 0 bases from V and 2 bases from J, with 11 bases in between. This CDR3 spans 16 amino acids. CDR3 DNA sequence: TGTGCCAGCAGTTTAGCGGGGAGGGAAGGCAATCAGCCCCAGCATTTT. Translated, it gives CASSLAGREGNQPQHF.

This clonotype came up many times. CDR3 sequence (DNA): TGTGCCAGCAGTAGACACAAGCGGGGTAAAGGCAATGAGCAGTTCTTC. Protein: CASSRHKRGKGNEQFF. The chain uses TRBV6-2 or TRBV6-3 and TRBJ2-1; TRBD2 matches 7 bases. The CDR3 length is 16 residues. The V segment lost 5 bases and the J segment 6 bases; nucleotides outside the gene matches: 13. Looked up from germline, CDR1 is MNHEY and CDR2 is SVGEGT.

This clonotype was recorded many times. V and J are TRBV25-1 and TRBJ1-6, with D maybe TRBD1 (6 bases). This CDR3 spans 14 amino acids. The ends were cut back, 3 bases at V and 4 bases at J, with 7 bases in the middle. CDR1 and CDR2 from the germline V gene are MGHDK and SYGVNS. Written as DNA, the CDR3 is TGTGCCAGCAGTGATGGACAGTATAATTCACCCCTCCACTTT. This encodes CASSDGQYNSPLHF.

This chain connects TRBV3-1 to TRBJ2-2; 9 bases map to TRBD1. Germline loops: CDR1 LGHDT, CDR2 YNNKEL (reference sequence). The CDR3 extends over 18 amino acids. The V gene end was trimmed by 0 bases and the J gene end by 2 bases; junction bases not matched to a gene: 7. This CDR3 is CASSQERDRAYNTGELFF. CDR3 DNA sequence: TGTGCCAGCAGCCAAGAGAGGGACAGGGCTTATAACACCGGGGAGCTGTTTTTT.

This clonotype was seen ten or more times. The CDR3 here is CASSPTLAGGFYNEQFF. CDR3 nucleotide sequence: TGTGCCAGCAGCCCCACCTTAGCGGGGGGCTTTTACAATGAGCAGTTCTTC. This rearrangement joins TRBV3-1 to TRBJ2-1, with 10 nucleotides matching TRBD2. Germline CDR1 and CDR2: LGHDT and YNNKEL (reference sequence). This CDR3 comprises 17 residues. The V and J ends lost 4 bases and 4 bases, in that order; junction bases with no gene match: 10.

This clonotype appeared many times. The chain is built from TRBV11-3 and TRBJ1-2; unclear D gene. CDR1 SGHNT and CDR2 YENEEA come from the germline V gene. The CDR3 runs 12 residues. Trimming took 4 bases from V and 7 from J, leaving 10 bases between them. The CDR3 DNA sequence: TGTGCCAGCAGCTCGAGTGTGCGTGGCTACACCTTC. Translated, it gives CASSSSVRGYTF.

The table lists this clonotype with many counts. V usage is TRBV3-1 and J usage is TRBJ2-1; D may be TRBD1 (8 bases). There are 16 residues in the CDR3. V was trimmed by 2 bases and J by 8 bases, leaving 19 bases between them. The germline V gene has CDR1 LGHDT and CDR2 YNNKEL (reference sequence). The CDR3 sequence: CASSQPTTGEGDEQFF. The CDR3 bases are TGTGCCAGCAGCCAACCGACGACAGGGGAGGGCGATGAGCAGTTCTTC.